This entry lists 28 T cell receptor beta chains sequenced from one sample in a study of identical twins. In TCRdb, the 5' RACE reads were re-called with MiXCR into one record per CDR3 protein. The table records roughly 1,500,000 distinct CDR3 sequences, 32% of them present only once. Input material: cord blood. Receptor source: a newborn girl in good health.

This clonotype occurred many times. The chain recombines TRBV2 with TRBJ2-3; possibly TRBD2 for D (5 bases). The CDR3 contains 12 residues. Trimming removed 6 bases at V and 5 bases at J, with 9 bases between. Per the germline V gene, CDR1 is SNHLY and CDR2 is FYNNEI. CDR3 nucleotides: TGTGCCAGCAGGGACGCGGGAGATACGCAGTATTTT. Translating it yields CASRDAGDTQYF.

A few counts support this clonotype. This chain joins TRBV12-3 or TRBV12-4 and TRBJ2-4, with TRBD2 identical over 11 bases. This CDR3 region has 15 residues. V lost 6 bases and J lost 9; bases outside the gene matches: 10. The CDR3 loop is CASRKGLAENGIQYF. The CDR3 coding sequence is TGTGCCAGCAGAAAGGGACTAGCGGAAAATGGCATTCAGTACTTC.

This clonotype was seen just once. A much more abundant neighbour one base away suggests this may be a read error. The chain recombines TRBV5-1 with TRBJ2-7, with 7 bases that match TRBD2. The DNA end lines up better with TRBJ2-4; the J call may be wrong. The CDR3 loop spans 13 amino acids. Looked up from germline, CDR1 is SGHRS and CDR2 is YFSETQ. CDR3 sequence reads: CASSTTSSDIQYF. In DNA form, the CDR3 reads TGCGCCAGCAGCACGACTAGCTCGGACATTCAGTACTTC.

This clonotype was picked up a small number of times. The chain couples TRBV5-1 to TRBJ2-7; D remains ambiguous. This CDR3 comprises 16 residues. The germline V gene has CDR1 SGHRS and CDR2 YFSETQ. Trimming cost V 0 bases and J 0 bases, with 13 bases left between them. The CDR3 here is CASSLDRQTNSYEQYF. The CDR3 coding sequence is TGCGCCAGCAGCTTGGATCGACAAACCAACTCCTACGAGCAGTACTTC.

The chain joins TRBV3-1 to TRBJ2-1; 10 positions match TRBD2. The CDR3 consists of 19 residues. V shed 3 bases and J 0 bases; nucleotides not matched to a gene: 11. Germline lookup yields CDR1 LGHDT and CDR2 YNNKEL (reference sequence). The CDR3 DNA reads as TGTGCCAGCAGCCACGGGGCTAGCGGGGGCCATACCTCCTACAATGAGCAGTTCTTC. It is translated as CASSHGASGGHTSYNEQFF.

This clonotype was counted only a few times. The chain links TRBV3-1 to TRBJ2-3; D uncertain. Trimming pared 1 base from V and 2 bases from J, leaving 7 bases between. The CDR3 runs 14 residues. Germline V gene sequence: CDR1 LGHDT, CDR2 YNNKEL (reference sequence). The CDR3 coding sequence is TGTGCCAGCAGCCAAGTGGGCAACACAGATACGCAGTATTTT. This encodes CASSQVGNTDTQYF.

The genes are TRBV15 and TRBJ1-1, with D possibly being TRBD1 (5 bases). Germline V CDR1 and CDR2: LNHNV, YYDKDF (reference sequence). The CDR3 has 18 residues. V shed 1 base and J shed 6 bases, with 24 bases lying between them. The CDR3 loop reads CATSRASLRTLPGAEAFF. Here the CDR3 DNA reads TGTGCCACCAGCAGAGCATCCTTAAGGACACTCCCCGGGGCTGAAGCTTTCTTT.

The V and J genes are TRBV25-1 and TRBJ2-4; D unresolved. TRBJ2-7 matches the DNA end more closely, so the J call is doubtful. The CDR3 has 13 residues. CDR1 MGHDK and CDR2 SYGVNS come from the germline V gene. The CDR3: CASSGLNSYEQYF. The CDR3 nucleotides are TGTGCCAGCAGTGGCCTAAACAGTTACGAGCAGTACTTC.

This chain connects TRBV4-1 to TRBJ2-3, with TRBD2 identical over 7 bases. The ends lost 1 base at V and 5 bases at J; junction bases unmatched: 3. Germline V CDR1 and CDR2: MGHRA, YSYEKL. This CDR3 is 14 amino acids long. The CDR3 DNA reads as TGCGCCAGCAGCCAAGGACTAGCCCAAGATACGCAGTATTTT. Amino acids: CASSQGLAQDTQYF.

The sample holds a few counts of this clonotype. The V and J genes are TRBV12-3 or TRBV12-4 and TRBJ2-7, with 10 bases lining up with TRBD2. Trimming took 6 bases from V and 6 from J; bases not matched to a gene: 5. The length of the CDR3 is 13 residues. The CDR3 DNA is TGTGCCAGCAGCTTCGGACTAGCGGCCGAGCAGTACTTC. It yields the protein CASSFGLAAEQYF.

This clonotype was found a few times. The CDR3 DNA follows: TGCGCCAGCAGCTTGGACGACAGGGCCGGGGCCAACGTCCTGACTTTC. Encoded protein: CASSLDDRAGANVLTF. The rearrangement links TRBV5-1 to TRBJ2-6; 7 bases align to TRBD1. CDR1 and CDR2 from the germline V gene are SGHRS and YFSETQ. The CDR3 is 16 amino acids. V lost 0 bases to trimming and J lost 4 bases; unmatched junction nucleotides: 4.

The sample holds a few counts of this clonotype. This chain connects TRBV20-1 to TRBJ1-4; no definite D call. Trimming pared 5 bases from V and 5 bases from J, leaving 15 bases between. CDR3 length equals 14 residues. CDR1 is DFQATT, CDR2 SNEGSKA, per germline (reference sequence). The DNA for the CDR3 is TGCAGTGCTCCTCGCCGGTACGCCAATGAAAAACTGTTTTTT. Translation: CSAPRRYANEKLFF.

This clonotype was observed a few times. The chain employs TRBV20-1 and TRBJ2-6, with D uncertain. The V end lost 4 bases, the J end lost 2 bases, and 3 bases lay between the germline ends. CDR1 DFQATT and CDR2 SNEGSKA come from the germline V gene (reference sequence). The CDR3 runs to 12 residues. This CDR3 is CSAKTGANVLTF. CDR3 in DNA: TGCAGTGCTAAGACTGGGGCCAACGTCCTGACTTTC.

This clonotype was counted a few times. Here the CDR3 DNA reads TGCAGTGCTAGAGATATCAGAGGGGGCTACACCTTC. It is translated as CSARDIRGGYTF. The chain joins TRBV20-1 to TRBJ1-2; D uncertain. The CDR3 length is 12 residues. Germline loops: CDR1 DFQATT, CDR2 SNEGSKA (reference sequence). Trimming shortened V by 0 bases and J by 8 bases, and 10 bases separated the two germline ends.

This clonotype has a handful of counts. The V call is TRBV24-1, the J call TRBJ2-1; TRBD1 might be the D (6 bases). This CDR3 has 14 residues. Trimming cost V 6 bases and J 0 bases, with 8 bases left between them. Per germline, CDR1 KGHDR and CDR2 SFDVKD. The CDR3, as DNA: TGTGCCACCAGTCCGGGACACTCCTACAATGAGCAGTTCTTC. Translating it yields CATSPGHSYNEQFF.

The count of this clonotype is one. The chain uses TRBV20-1 and TRBJ2-7, with TRBD2 matching over 11 bases. Germline V gene lookup returns CDR1 DFQATT and CDR2 SNEGSKA (reference sequence). Trimming removed 1 base from V and 5 bases from J; junction bases left unmatched: 7. The CDR3 has 15 residues. This CDR3 reads CSARAGLAGQDEQYF. The CDR3 bases are TGCAGTGCTAGAGCCGGACTAGCGGGCCAGGACGAGCAGTACTTC.

A single count supports this clonotype. The CDR3 sequence: CSARVGRGYGYTF. CDR3 nucleotide sequence: TGCAGTGCTAGAGTAGGCAGGGGGTATGGCTACACCTTC. The chain joins TRBV20-1 to TRBJ1-2, with 7 bases aligning to TRBD1. V lost 1 base, J lost 5 bases, and 4 bases stayed unmatched. The CDR3 extends over 13 amino acids. Germline CDR1 and CDR2: DFQATT and SNEGSKA (reference sequence).

Only a few counts were recorded for this clonotype. The CDR3 loop reads CASSLPGTRADTQYF. The DNA of the CDR3 is TGTGCCAGCAGCCTCCCGGGGACTAGGGCAGATACGCAGTATTTT. The chain joins TRBV14 to TRBJ2-3; 8 bases fit TRBD2. From germline, CDR1 is SGHDN and CDR2 FVKESK. CDR3 length: 15 residues. The V and J ends lost 4 bases and 4 bases, in that order; junction bases with no gene match: 7.

This clonotype showed up just a few times. The chain is built from TRBV7-9 and TRBJ2-5, with 7 bases that match TRBD1. The DNA end is more similar to TRBJ2-7, so the J call may be wrong. The germline CDR1 and CDR2 sequences are SEHNR and FQNEAQ (reference sequence). CDR3 length: 15 residues. This CDR3 is CASSPPTGKGYEQYF. The CDR3 DNA is TGTGCCAGCAGCCCCCCGACAGGGAAGGGTTACGAGCAGTACTTC.

V usage is TRBV10-3 and J usage is TRBJ2-3, with 13 nucleotides matching TRBD2. This CDR3 is built from 19 residues. Germline-derived CDR1 and CDR2 are ENHRY and SYGVKD. The trim removed 4 bases at V and 5 bases at J, leaving 15 bases unmatched. CDR3 protein: CAISGSQGLAGRQGDTQYF. CDR3 DNA sequence: TGTGCCATCAGTGGCTCCCAGGGACTAGCGGGGAGACAGGGAGATACGCAGTATTTT.

The J gene is TRBJ2-7, the V gene TRBV20-1; TRBD1 might be the D (7 bases). The CDR3 has 17 residues. V was shortened by 0 bases and J by 2 bases, with 20 bases between the two germline ends. Germline lookup yields CDR1 DFQATT and CDR2 SNEGSKA (reference sequence). CDR3 loop: CSARDGRDSSITYEQYF. CDR3 nucleotide sequence: TGCAGTGCTAGAGATGGGCGGGACAGCAGTATCACCTACGAGCAGTACTTC.

This clonotype occurred a few times. V gene TRBV27 combines with J gene TRBJ2-1; 7 bases align to TRBD2. CDR1 is MNHEY, CDR2 SMNVEV, per germline (reference sequence). V shed 5 bases and J 0 bases; nucleotides not matched to a gene: 10. This CDR3 contains 17 residues. CDR3 in DNA: TGTGCCAGCAGTACTTACCCCGGGGGGAGCTCCTACAATGAGCAGTTCTTC. Protein product: CASSTYPGGSSYNEQFF.

This chain connects TRBV6-6 to TRBJ2-1, with 10 bases aligning to TRBD2. The CDR3 has 14 amino acids. Looked up from germline, CDR1 is MNHNY and CDR2 is SVGAGI (reference sequence). The V gene end was trimmed by 7 bases and the J gene end by 6 bases; junction bases not matched to a gene: 6. This chain's CDR3 is CASIEAGGRNEQFF. The CDR3, as DNA: TGTGCCAGCATCGAAGCGGGGGGGCGCAATGAGCAGTTCTTC.

In its sample, this clonotype was seen a few times. CDR3 in DNA: TGTGCCAGCAGCTTAGATAGGGATATACAAGAGACCCAGTACTTC. Encoded protein: CASSLDRDIQETQYF. The chain carries TRBV7-7 and TRBJ2-4; D is uncertain. With the DNA end fitting TRBJ2-5 better, the J assignment may be wrong. CDR1 is SSHAT and CDR2 is FNYEAQ in the germline V gene (reference sequence). The length of the CDR3 is 15 residues.

The chain links TRBV30 to TRBJ2-3; D gene unclear. The length of the CDR3 is 10 residues. Trimming took 4 bases from V and 5 from J, leaving 4 bases between them. CDR1 and CDR2 from the germline V gene are GTSNPN and SVGIG (reference sequence). The CDR3 region is CAWTGDTQYF. The CDR3 nucleotides are TGTGCCTGGACTGGAGATACGCAGTATTTT.

The chain combines TRBV28 with TRBJ1-5; D gene ambiguous. CDR1 is MDHEN and CDR2 is SYDVKM in the germline V gene. V was cut by 1 base and J by 7 bases, with 14 bases left in between. This CDR3 comprises 15 residues. In DNA form, the CDR3 reads TGTGCCAGCAGTTTATATCGGACGGTCGGACAGCCCCAGCATTTT. Its protein product is CASSLYRTVGQPQHF.

This clonotype has ten or more counts. The DNA of the CDR3 is TGTGCCAGCAGTTTTTGGACCCTTCCTGGAAGGGGACTAGCGGGCACAGATACGCAGTATTTT. Translated, it gives CASSFWTLPGRGLAGTDTQYF. The rearrangement links TRBV12-3 or TRBV12-4 to TRBJ2-3, with TRBD2 matching over 11 bases. The V and J ends lost 3 bases and 1 base, in that order; junction bases with no gene match: 18. The length of the CDR3 is 21 residues.

This clonotype was found once. Sequence at one end of the junction differs from germline and may be a read error. The V gene is TRBV28, the J gene TRBJ2-5, with D maybe TRBD2 (5 bases). The J call may be wrong; the DNA end is better matched by TRBJ2-7. The CDR3 has 11 residues. Looked up from germline, CDR1 is MDHEN and CDR2 is SYDVKM. CDR3 residues: CVSSLANEQYF. CDR3 DNA sequence: TGTGTCAGCAGTTTAGCGAACGAGCAGTACTTC.